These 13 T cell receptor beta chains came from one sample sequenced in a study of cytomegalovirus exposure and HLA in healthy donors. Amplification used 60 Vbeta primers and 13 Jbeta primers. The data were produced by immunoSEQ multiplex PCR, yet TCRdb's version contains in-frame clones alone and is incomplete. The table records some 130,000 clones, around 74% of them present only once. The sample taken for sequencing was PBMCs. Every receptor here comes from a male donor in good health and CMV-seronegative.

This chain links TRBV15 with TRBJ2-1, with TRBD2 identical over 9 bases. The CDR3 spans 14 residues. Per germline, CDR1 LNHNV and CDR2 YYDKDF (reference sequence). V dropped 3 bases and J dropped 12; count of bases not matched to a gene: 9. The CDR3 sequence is CATSSPLQAGGQFF. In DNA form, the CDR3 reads TGTGCCACCAGCAGCCCCCTCCAAGCGGGGGGGCAGTTCTTC.

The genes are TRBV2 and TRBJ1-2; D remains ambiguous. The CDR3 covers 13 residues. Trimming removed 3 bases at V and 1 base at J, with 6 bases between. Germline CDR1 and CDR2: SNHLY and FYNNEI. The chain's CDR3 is CASSDTGNYGYTF. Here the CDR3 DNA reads TGTGCCAGCAGTGACACGGGTAACTATGGCTACACCTTC.

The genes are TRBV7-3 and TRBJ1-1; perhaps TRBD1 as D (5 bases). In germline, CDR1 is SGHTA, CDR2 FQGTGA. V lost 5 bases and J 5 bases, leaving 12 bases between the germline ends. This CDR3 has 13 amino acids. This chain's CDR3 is CASSATGGTEAFF. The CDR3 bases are TGTGCCAGCAGCGCGACCGGGGGGACTGAAGCTTTCTTT.

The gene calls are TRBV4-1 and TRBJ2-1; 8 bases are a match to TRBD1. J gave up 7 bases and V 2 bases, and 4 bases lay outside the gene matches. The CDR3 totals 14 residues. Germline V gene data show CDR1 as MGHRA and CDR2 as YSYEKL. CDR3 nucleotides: TGCGCCAGCAGCCAACCTAGGACAGGGAATGAGCAGTTCTTC. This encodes CASSQPRTGNEQFF.

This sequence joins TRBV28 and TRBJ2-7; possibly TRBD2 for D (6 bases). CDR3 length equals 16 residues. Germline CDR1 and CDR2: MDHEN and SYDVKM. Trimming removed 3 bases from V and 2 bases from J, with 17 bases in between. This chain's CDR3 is CASSLGLSRAPYEQYF. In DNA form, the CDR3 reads TGTGCCAGCAGTTTGGGACTGTCACGGGCACCCTACGAGCAGTACTTC.

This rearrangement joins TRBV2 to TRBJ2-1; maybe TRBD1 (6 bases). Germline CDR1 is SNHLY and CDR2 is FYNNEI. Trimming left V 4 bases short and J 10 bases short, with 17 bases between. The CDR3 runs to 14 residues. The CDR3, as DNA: TGTGCCAGCAGTGCATTAGGGACAACGGGAGAGCAGTTCTTC. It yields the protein CASSALGTTGEQFF.

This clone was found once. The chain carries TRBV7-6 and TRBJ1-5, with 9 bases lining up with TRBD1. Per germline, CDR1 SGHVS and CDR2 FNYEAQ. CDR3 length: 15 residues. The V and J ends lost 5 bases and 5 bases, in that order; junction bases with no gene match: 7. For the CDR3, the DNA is TGTGCCAGCAGCGCCGGGACAGGGCAGGATCAGCCCCAGCATTTT. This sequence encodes CASSAGTGQDQPQHF. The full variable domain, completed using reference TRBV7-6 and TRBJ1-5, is GAGVSQSPRYKVTKRGQDVALRCDPISGHVSLYWYRQALGQGPEFLTYFNYEAQQDKSGLPNDRFSAERPEGSISTLTIQRTEQRDSAMYRCASSAGTGQDQPQHFGDGTRLSIL.

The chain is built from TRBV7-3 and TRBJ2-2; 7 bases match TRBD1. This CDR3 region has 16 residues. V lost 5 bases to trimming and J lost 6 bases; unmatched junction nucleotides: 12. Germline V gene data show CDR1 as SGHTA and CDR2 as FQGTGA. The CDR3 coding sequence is TGTGCCAGCAGCCCGAGGGCACAGGGGAGCGCCGGGGAGCTGTTTTTT. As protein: CASSPRAQGSAGELFF.

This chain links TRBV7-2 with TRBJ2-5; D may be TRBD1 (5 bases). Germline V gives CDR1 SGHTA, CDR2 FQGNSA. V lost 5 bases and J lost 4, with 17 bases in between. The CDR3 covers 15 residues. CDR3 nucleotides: TGTGCCAGCAGCCCTATGCAGGGTAGGAGAGAGACCCAGTACTTC. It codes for CASSPMQGRRETQYF.

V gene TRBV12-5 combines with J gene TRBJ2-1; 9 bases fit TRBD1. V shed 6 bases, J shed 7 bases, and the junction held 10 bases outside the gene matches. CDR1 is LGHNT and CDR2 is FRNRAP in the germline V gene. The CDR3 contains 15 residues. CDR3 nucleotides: TGTGCTAGTGGCCCCTTACAGGGGGCGAGAAATGAGCAGTTCTTC. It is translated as CASGPLQGARNEQFF.

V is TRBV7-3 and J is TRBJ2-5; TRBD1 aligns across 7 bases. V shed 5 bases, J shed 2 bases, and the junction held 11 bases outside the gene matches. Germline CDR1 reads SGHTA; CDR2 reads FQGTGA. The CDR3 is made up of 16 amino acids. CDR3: CASSPLGTAPQETQYF. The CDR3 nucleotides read TGTGCCAGCAGCCCCCTCGGGACAGCTCCTCAAGAGACCCAGTACTTC.

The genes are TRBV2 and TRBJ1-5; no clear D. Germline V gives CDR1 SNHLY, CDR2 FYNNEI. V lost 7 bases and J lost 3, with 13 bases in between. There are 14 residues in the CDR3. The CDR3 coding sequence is TGTGCCAGCACCGGAGAAGGTTCCAATCAGCCCCAGCATTTT. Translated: CASTGEGSNQPQHF.

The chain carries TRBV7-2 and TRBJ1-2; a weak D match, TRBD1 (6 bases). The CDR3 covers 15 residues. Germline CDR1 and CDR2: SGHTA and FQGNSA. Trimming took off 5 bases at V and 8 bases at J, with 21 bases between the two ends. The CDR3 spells CASSQTGGGLEGYTF. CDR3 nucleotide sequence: TGTGCCAGCAGCCAAACCGGCGGGGGGCTGGAAGGCTACACCTTC.